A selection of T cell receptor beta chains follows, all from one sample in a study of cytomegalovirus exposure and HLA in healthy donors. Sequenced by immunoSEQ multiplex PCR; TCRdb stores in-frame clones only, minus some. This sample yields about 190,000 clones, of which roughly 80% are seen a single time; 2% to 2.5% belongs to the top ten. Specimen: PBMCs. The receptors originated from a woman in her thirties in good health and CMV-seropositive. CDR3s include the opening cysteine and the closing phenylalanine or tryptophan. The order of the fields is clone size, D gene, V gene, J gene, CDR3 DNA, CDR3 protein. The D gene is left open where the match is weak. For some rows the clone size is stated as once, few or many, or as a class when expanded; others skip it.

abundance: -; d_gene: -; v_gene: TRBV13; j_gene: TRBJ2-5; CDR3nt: TGTGCCAGCAGCCGACGTCGGGGGGCCCTCGGGGAGACCCAGTACTTC; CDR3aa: CASSRRRGALGETQYF
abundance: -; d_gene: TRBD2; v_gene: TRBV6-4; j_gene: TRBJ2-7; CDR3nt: TGTGCCAGCCTCCTAGTGCCCCGGGGGGGGTTTCATTCCTACGAGCAGTACTTC; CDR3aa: CASLLVPRGGFHSYEQYF
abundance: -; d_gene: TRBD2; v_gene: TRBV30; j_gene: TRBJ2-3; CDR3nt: TGTGCCTGGAGTGTTAGGCCGGGACTAGCGGGGATTGGGGATACGCAGTATTTT; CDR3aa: CAWSVRPGLAGIGDTQYF
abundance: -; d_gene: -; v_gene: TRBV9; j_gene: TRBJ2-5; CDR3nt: TGTGCCAGCAGCGTATCGGCTAGCAGAGAGACCCAGTACTTC; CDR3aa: CASSVSASRETQYF
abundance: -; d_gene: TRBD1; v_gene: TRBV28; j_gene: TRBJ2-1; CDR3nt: TGTGCCAGCAGTCCGCCGACAGGGGGCTACAATGAGCAGTTCTTC; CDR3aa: CASSPPTGGYNEQFF
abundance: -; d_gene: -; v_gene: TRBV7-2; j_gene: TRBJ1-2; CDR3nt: TGTGCCAGCAGCTCTTCAGGGTTCTATGGCTACACCTTC; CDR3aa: CASSSSGFYGYTF
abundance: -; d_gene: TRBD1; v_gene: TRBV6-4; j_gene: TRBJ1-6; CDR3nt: TGTGCCAGCAGTGACACGCCGGGACAGGGGAATTCACCCCTCCACTTT; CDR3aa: CASSDTPGQGNSPLHF
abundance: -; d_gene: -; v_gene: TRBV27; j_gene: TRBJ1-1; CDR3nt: TGTGCCAGCAGTTTATCGAGGGCGGGCACTGAAGCTTTCTTT; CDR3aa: CASSLSRAGTEAFF
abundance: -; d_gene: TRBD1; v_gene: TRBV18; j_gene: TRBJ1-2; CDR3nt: TGTGCCAGCTCACCAACGATTGGCCAGGGGGCGAGTGGCTACACCTTC; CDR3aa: CASSPTIGQGASGYTF
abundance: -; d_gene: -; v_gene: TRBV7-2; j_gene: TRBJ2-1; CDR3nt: TGTGCCAGCAGCTTAGGCCCAGTCCGCTACAATGAGCAGTTCTTC; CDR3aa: CASSLGPVRYNEQFF
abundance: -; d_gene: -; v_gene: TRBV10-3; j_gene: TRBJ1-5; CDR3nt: TGTGCCATCAGTGAACTGGGGGGTCAGCCCCAGCATTTT; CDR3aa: CAISELGGQPQHF
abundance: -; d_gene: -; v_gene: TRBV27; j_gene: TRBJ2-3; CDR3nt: TGTGCCAGCAGCCTATCCGGCGGGACTGGGGGCACAGATACGCAGTATTTT; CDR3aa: CASSLSGGTGGTDTQYF
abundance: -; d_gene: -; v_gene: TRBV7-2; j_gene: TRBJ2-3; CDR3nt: TGTGCCAGCAGCGTAGCGGCGGGGGCTAGCACAGATACGCAGTATTTT; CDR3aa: CASSVAAGASTDTQYF
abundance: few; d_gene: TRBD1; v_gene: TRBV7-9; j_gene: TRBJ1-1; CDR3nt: TGTGCCAGCAGCTTTCCTCGGACAGGGAACACTGAAGCTTTCTTT; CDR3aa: CASSFPRTGNTEAFF
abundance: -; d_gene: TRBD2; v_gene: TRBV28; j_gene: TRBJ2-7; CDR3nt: TGTGCCAGCAGACCCCCTCTGGCGGGAGGCGAGCAGTACTTC; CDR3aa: CASRPPLAGGEQYF
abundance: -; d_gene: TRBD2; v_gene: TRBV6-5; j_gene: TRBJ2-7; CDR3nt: TGTGCCAGCACCCCCTCTAGCGGGGGAACCTACGAGCAGTACTTC; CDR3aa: CASTPSSGGTYEQYF
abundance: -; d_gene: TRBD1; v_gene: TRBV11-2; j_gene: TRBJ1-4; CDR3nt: TGTGCCAGCAGCAGGGGGCTTAGTGAAAAACTGTTTTTT; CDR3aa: CASSRGLSEKLFF
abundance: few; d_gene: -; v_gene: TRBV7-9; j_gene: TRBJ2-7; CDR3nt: TGTGCCAGCAGCATCCGGGACTCCTCCTACGAGCAGTACTTC; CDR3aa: CASSIRDSSYEQYF
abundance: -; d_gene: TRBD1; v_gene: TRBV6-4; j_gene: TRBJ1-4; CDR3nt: TGTGCCAGCAGTGACTCCCGGACCGGGACAGGGGTTGAAAAACTGTTTTTT; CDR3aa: CASSDSRTGTGVEKLFF
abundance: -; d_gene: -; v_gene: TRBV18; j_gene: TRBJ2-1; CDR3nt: TGTGCCAGCTCACTTTACACGAGGGACAATGAGCAGTTCTTC; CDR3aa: CASSLYTRDNEQFF
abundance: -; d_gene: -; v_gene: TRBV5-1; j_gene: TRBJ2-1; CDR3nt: TGCGCCAGCAGCTGGGACACCAGTTACAATGAGCAGTTCTTC; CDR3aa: CASSWDTSYNEQFF
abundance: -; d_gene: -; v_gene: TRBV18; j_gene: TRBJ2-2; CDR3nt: TGTGCCAGCTCACCGCCGGGACTTAACCAAATAGCCGGGGAGCTGTTTTTT; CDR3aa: CASSPPGLNQIAGELFF
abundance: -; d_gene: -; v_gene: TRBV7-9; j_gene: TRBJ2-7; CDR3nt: TGTGCCAGCAGCTTAGGTGGAGTTGGGTACGAGCAGTACTTC; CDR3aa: CASSLGGVGYEQYF
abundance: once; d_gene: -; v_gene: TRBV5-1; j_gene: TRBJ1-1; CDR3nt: TGCGCCAGCAGCCGGGGGGTAGCGGCTGAAGCTTTCTTT; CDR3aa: CASSRGVAAEAFF
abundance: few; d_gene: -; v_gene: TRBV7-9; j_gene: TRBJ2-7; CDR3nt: TGTGCCAGCAGCCCGACAGGCACCGGGGAGCAGTACTTC; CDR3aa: CASSPTGTGEQYF
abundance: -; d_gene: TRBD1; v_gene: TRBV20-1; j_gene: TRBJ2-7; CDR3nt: TGCGGATGGCAGGGGGCTTACGAGCAGTACTTC; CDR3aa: CGWQGAYEQYF
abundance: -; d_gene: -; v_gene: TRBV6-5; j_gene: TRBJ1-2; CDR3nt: TGTGCCAGCAGCCGGGGGGGGCCGAGACACTATGGCTACACCTTC; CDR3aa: CASSRGGPRHYGYTF
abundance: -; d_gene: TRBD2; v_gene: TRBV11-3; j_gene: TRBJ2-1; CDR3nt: TGTGCCAGCAGTTGGGGACTAGCGGAAGACAATGAGCAGTTCTTC; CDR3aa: CASSWGLAEDNEQFF
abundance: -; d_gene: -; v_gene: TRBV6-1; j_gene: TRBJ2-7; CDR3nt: TGTGCCAGCCATAGAAGGGGGCAGGGAGGCGACGAGCAGTACTTC; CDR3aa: CASHRRGQGGDEQYF
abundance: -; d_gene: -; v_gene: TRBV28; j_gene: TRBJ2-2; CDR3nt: TGTGCCAGCAGCATCCCAGGTGTGAACACCGGGGAGCTGTTTTTT; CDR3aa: CASSIPGVNTGELFF
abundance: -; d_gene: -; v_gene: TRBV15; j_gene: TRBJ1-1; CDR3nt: TGTGCCACCAGCAGACCGCAGGGCCTGAACACTGAAACTTTCTTT; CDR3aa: CATSRPQGLNTETFF
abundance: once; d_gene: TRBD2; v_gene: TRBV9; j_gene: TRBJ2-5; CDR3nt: TGTGCCAGCAGCAAGCTCAGTAGCGGGAGTATGGAGACCCAGTACTTC; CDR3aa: CASSKLSSGSMETQYF
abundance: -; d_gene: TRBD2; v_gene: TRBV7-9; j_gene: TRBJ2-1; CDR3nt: TGTGCCAGCAGCCTAGTCGCTAGCGGGTCGATTGATGAGCAGTTCTTC; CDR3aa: CASSLVASGSIDEQFF
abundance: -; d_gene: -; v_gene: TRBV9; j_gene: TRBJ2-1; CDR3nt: TGTGCCAGCAGCCCCGCGGGCTCGTACTACAATGAGCAGTTCTTC; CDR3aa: CASSPAGSYYNEQFF
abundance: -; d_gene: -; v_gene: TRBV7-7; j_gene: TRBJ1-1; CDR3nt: TGTGCCAGCAGCTTATCCAGGGACACTGAAGCTTTCTTT; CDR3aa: CASSLSRDTEAFF
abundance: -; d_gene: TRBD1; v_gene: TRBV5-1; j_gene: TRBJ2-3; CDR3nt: TGCGCCAGCAGCGGGGGACAGATAAGCACAGATACGCAGTATTTT; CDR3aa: CASSGGQISTDTQYF
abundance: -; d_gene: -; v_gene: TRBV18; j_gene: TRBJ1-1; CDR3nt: TGTGCCAGCTCACCACCGGGGGGGGCGAACACTGAAGCTTTCTTT; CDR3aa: CASSPPGGANTEAFF
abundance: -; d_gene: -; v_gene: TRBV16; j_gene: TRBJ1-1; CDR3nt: TGTGCCAGCAGCCAATTCTCCGGGGGCACTGAAGCTTTCTTT; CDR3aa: CASSQFSGGTEAFF
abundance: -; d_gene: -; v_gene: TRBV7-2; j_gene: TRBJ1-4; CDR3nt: TGTGCCAGCAGCTCAGTTCGTGAAAAACTGTTTTTT; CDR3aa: CASSSVREKLFF
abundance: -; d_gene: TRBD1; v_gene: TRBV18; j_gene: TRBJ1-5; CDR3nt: TGTGCCAGCTCGCCGGGACAGGGTACGGCTCAGCCCCAGCATTTT; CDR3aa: CASSPGQGTAQPQHF
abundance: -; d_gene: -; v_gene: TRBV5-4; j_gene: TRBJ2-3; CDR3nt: TGTGCCAGCAGTCAAACAGATACGCAGTATTTT; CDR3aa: CASSQTDTQYF
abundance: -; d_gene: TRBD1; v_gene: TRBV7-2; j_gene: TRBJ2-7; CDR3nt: TGTGCCAGCAGCTTTGGACAGGGCTACGAGCAGTACTTC; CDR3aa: CASSFGQGYEQYF
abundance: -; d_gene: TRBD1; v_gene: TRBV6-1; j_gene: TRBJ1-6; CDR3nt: TGTGCCAGCAGTCCGGACAGGTATAATTCACCCCTCCACTTT; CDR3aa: CASSPDRYNSPLHF
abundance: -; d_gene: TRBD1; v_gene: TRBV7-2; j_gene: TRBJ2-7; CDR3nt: TGTGCCAGCAGCCTCCGGGACAGGGGCTACGAGCAGTACTTC; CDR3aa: CASSLRDRGYEQYF
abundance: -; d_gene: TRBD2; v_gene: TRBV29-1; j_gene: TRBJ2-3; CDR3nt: TGCAGCGTTGAACTAGCGGACCCTTCTACGGATACGCAGTATTTT; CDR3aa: CSVELADPSTDTQYF
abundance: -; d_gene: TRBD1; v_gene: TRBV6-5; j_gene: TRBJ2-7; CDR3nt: TGTGCCAGCAGTTCGGGACAGGGGCTGAGGCAGTACTTC; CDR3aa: CASSSGQGLRQYF
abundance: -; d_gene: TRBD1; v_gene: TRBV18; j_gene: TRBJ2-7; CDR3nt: TGTGCCAGCTCACCAGGGACAGGGGCTCCCTACGAGCAGTACTTC; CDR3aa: CASSPGTGAPYEQYF
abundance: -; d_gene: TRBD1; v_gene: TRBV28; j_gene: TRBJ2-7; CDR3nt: TGTGCCAGCAGTTCCCCCGGGTTCGACAGGGTTCCTTACGAGCAGTACTTC; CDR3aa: CASSSPGFDRVPYEQYF
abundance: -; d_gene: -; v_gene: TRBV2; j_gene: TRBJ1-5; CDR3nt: TGTGCCAGCAGTCAGACTGTTAGCAGTCAGCCCCAGCATTTT; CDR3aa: CASSQTVSSQPQHF
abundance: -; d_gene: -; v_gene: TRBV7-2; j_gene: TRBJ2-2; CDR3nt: TGTGCCAGCAGGCCACAGGGAACGAACACCGGGGAGCTGTTTTTT; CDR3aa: CASRPQGTNTGELFF
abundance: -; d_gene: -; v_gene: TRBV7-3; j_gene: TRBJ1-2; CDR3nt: TGTGCCAGCATTCCACCCCCGAGCGGCTACACCTTC; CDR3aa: CASIPPPSGYTF